Each of the 29 T cell receptor beta chains below was sequenced from the same sample in a study of blood T cells in healthy people across ages. A second roughly 6 to 11 cycle PCR used barcoded and J-beta primers. TCRdb processed the 5' RACE reads anew with MiXCR; each CDR3 protein has one entry. The data hold 1.5 million or so distinct CDR3 sequences, with 40% to 50% observed a single time. The sequenced sample consisted of blood. The source is a young woman in good health.

This sequence joins TRBV27 and TRBJ2-3, with D possibly TRBD2 on 5 matching bases. The CDR3 spans 16 residues. Germline lookup yields CDR1 MNHEY and CDR2 SMNVEV (reference sequence). With 0 bases removed from V and 2 bases from J, the gap between germline ends came to 12 bases. The CDR3 region is CASSLSGEPYTDTQYF. The CDR3 bases are TGTGCCAGCAGTTTATCCGGGGAGCCCTACACAGATACGCAGTATTTT.

The DNA of the CDR3 is TGTGCCAGCAGTTTTGTTGGCAGTAACACCGGGGAGCTGTTTTTT. Translating it yields CASSFVGSNTGELFF. This chain uses TRBV12-3 or TRBV12-4 with TRBJ2-2; D not resolved. Trimming took 3 bases from V and 2 from J, leaving 10 bases between them. The CDR3 runs to 15 residues.

This clonotype came up many times. This chain connects TRBV29-1 to TRBJ2-7; no clear D. There are 13 residues in the CDR3. Trimming left V 5 bases short and J 2 bases short, with 13 bases between. Per germline, CDR1 SQVTM and CDR2 ANQGSEA. The CDR3 sequence is CSVIGSVAYEQYF. CDR3 sequence (DNA): TGCAGCGTTATCGGTTCGGTTGCCTACGAGCAGTACTTC.

The genes are TRBV20-1 and TRBJ1-3; D uncertain. Germline CDR1 and CDR2: DFQATT and SNEGSKA (reference sequence). The CDR3 consists of 15 residues. Deletions cut 0 bases from V and 0 bases from J, with 9 bases between. CDR3 coding DNA: TGCAGTGCTAGAGATCGGATACTCTCTGGAAACACCATATATTTT. It specifies CSARDRILSGNTIYF.

The rearrangement uses TRBV20-1 and TRBJ2-5; D call uncertain. The CDR3 has 11 residues. CDR1 DFQATT and CDR2 SNEGSKA come from the germline V gene (reference sequence). V was shortened by 7 bases and J by 5 bases, with 11 bases between the two germline ends. CDR3 nucleotide sequence: TGCAGTGAAAGAATGGGGGAGACCCAGTACTTC. This sequence encodes CSERMGETQYF.

The chain recombines TRBV20-1 with TRBJ2-1, with TRBD1 as a possible D gene (7 bases). CDR1 is DFQATT and CDR2 is SNEGSKA in the germline V gene (reference sequence). Trimming left V 3 bases short and J 8 bases short, with 17 bases between. The CDR3 sequence is 14 residues long. The CDR3 coding sequence is TGCAGTGCTAGGGGGGGACAGAACGTCGATGAGCAGTTCTTC. Protein product: CSARGGQNVDEQFF.

The CDR3 spells CSARDRARTQDTQYF. For the CDR3, the DNA is TGCAGTGCTAGAGATCGGGCCCGAACCCAAGATACGCAGTATTTT. The V and J genes are TRBV20-1 and TRBJ2-3; D gene ambiguous. This CDR3 is built from 15 residues. Deletions cut 0 bases from V and 5 bases from J, with 15 bases between. Germline assignment: CDR1 DFQATT and CDR2 SNEGSKA (reference sequence).

V gene TRBV7-9 combines with J gene TRBJ2-5, with D perhaps assigned TRBD1 or TRBD2 (5 bases each). V dropped 2 bases and J dropped 10 bases, with 17 bases sitting between them. This CDR3 has 14 residues. CDR1 and CDR2 (germline): SEHNR, FQNEAQ (reference sequence). The CDR3 sequence is CASSLMQGPAGQYF. The CDR3 coding sequence is TGTGCCAGCAGCTTAATGCAGGGTCCCGCGGGCCAGTACTTC.

The chain is built from TRBV20-1 and TRBJ2-1, with 10 bases identical to TRBD1. Trimming at V came to 5 bases and at J to 15 bases, leaving 7 bases not matched to a gene. Germline V gene lookup returns CDR1 DFQATT and CDR2 SNEGSKA (reference sequence). This CDR3 contains 11 residues. CDR3 DNA sequence: TGCAGTGCTGGCCGGGACAGGGGTGGGTTCTTC. Its translation is CSAGRDRGGFF.

Only a few counts were recorded for this clonotype. V gene TRBV29-1 combines with J gene TRBJ2-3; unclear D gene. The CDR3 has 14 residues. Germline V CDR1 and CDR2: SQVTM, ANQGSEA. The V end was cut by 1 base, the J end by 1 base, with 9 bases between. CDR3 in amino acids: CSVEVILGTDTQYF. The CDR3 nucleotides are TGCAGCGTTGAAGTTATCCTTGGCACAGATACGCAGTATTTT.

The chain recombines TRBV4-2 with TRBJ2-1; TRBD2 is a possible D gene (7 bases). The CDR3 length is 17 residues. V lost 0 bases, J lost 7 bases, and 19 bases lay in between. In germline, CDR1 is LGHNA, CDR2 YNFKEQ. As DNA, the CDR3 is TGTGCCAGCAGCCAAGAGGGGGGGTGGGGGCCGGGAAATGAGCAGTTCTTC. Translating gives CASSQEGGWGPGNEQFF.

V gene TRBV7-2 combines with J gene TRBJ2-5; no clear D gene. The end of the DNA aligns better with TRBJ2-7, so the J call may be wrong. This CDR3 spans 15 amino acids. Germline CDR1 and CDR2: SGHTA and FQGNSA. Here the CDR3 reads CASSVSPRMLAEQYF. The CDR3 DNA is TGTGCCAGCAGCGTTAGCCCCCGGATGTTGGCCGAGCAGTACTTC.

This clonotype has only a few counts. The V and J genes are TRBV6-5 and TRBJ2-4; 9 bases are a match to TRBD1. The J call may be in error: the DNA end matches TRBJ2-7 better. Per the germline V gene, CDR1 is MNHEY and CDR2 is SVGAGI. CDR3 length: 14 residues. The DNA for the CDR3 is TGTGCCAGCAGGACAACAGGGGGCATCGACGAGCAGTACTTC. Its protein is CASRTTGGIDEQYF.

This rearrangement joins TRBV20-1 to TRBJ2-1; D is unresolved. This CDR3 is 14 amino acids long. The ends were cut back, 1 base at V and 4 bases at J, with 11 bases in the middle. Looked up from germline, CDR1 is DFQATT and CDR2 is SNEGSKA (reference sequence). This CDR3 reads CSARATEVYNEQFF. CDR3 DNA: TGCAGTGCTAGAGCCACAGAGGTGTACAATGAGCAGTTCTTC.

A few counts support this clonotype. In nucleotides, the CDR3 is TGTGCCACCGAAATTAGCGGGGGACCCTACAATGAGCAGTTCTTC. Amino acids: CATEISGGPYNEQFF. V gene TRBV27 combines with J gene TRBJ2-1, with 9 bases that match TRBD2. Trimming at V came to 10 bases and at J to 2 bases, leaving 9 bases not matched to a gene. CDR1 and CDR2 from the germline V gene are MNHEY and SMNVEV (reference sequence). The CDR3 totals 15 residues.

This clonotype has a single count. V usage is TRBV27 and J usage is TRBJ1-1; the D gene is possibly TRBD1 (5 bases). V lost 7 bases and J 0 bases, leaving 15 bases between the germline ends. The CDR3 covers 15 residues. CDR1 and CDR2 from the germline V gene are MNHEY and SMNVEV (reference sequence). The CDR3 nucleotides are TGTGCCAGCACCTCCTTCGGGACCCTGAACACTGAAGCTTTCTTT. Translation: CASTSFGTLNTEAFF.

The chain joins TRBV2 to TRBJ1-4; D is unresolved. From germline, CDR1 is SNHLY and CDR2 FYNNEI. This CDR3 has 15 amino acids. The V end was cut by 7 bases, the J end by 2 bases, with 14 bases between. In DNA, the CDR3 is TGTGCCAGCACCGCCTTCTCACAGACTAATGAAAAACTGTTTTTT. Translated, it gives CASTAFSQTNEKLFF.

This chain joins TRBV6-5 and TRBJ2-7; 10 positions agree with TRBD1. Germline values: CDR1 MNHEY, CDR2 SVGAGI. CDR3 length: 15 amino acids. V shed 5 bases and J 2 bases; nucleotides not matched to a gene: 6. CDR3 sequence (DNA): TGTGCCAGCAGTGCCCGGGACAGGGGTACCTACGAGCAGTACTTC. The encoded protein is CASSARDRGTYEQYF.

The gene calls are TRBV11-2 and TRBJ2-1, with TRBD2 matching over 8 bases. The end of the DNA fits TRBJ2-7 better, so the J call may be wrong. There are 16 residues in the CDR3. CDR1 SGHAT and CDR2 FQNNGV come from the germline V gene. The CDR3 sequence is CASSLGTSLPHNEQYF. The CDR3 DNA follows: TGTGCCAGCAGCTTAGGGACTAGCCTGCCCCACAATGAGCAGTACTTC.

This chain links TRBV20-1 with TRBJ2-3; TRBD2 might be the D (6 bases). This CDR3 is built from 13 residues. The ends were cut back, 7 bases at V and 6 bases at J, with 17 bases in the middle. The germline V gene has CDR1 DFQATT and CDR2 SNEGSKA (reference sequence). This CDR3 is CSGCGITMDTQYF. CDR3 bases: TGCAGTGGGTGCGGGATCACCATGGATACGCAGTATTTT.

In DNA form, the CDR3 reads TGTGCCAGCAGAGCTGCGACAGGGGGCGGCTACGAGCAGTACTTC. It is translated as CASRAATGGGYEQYF. This chain uses TRBV2 with TRBJ2-7; TRBD1 aligns across 10 bases. J was trimmed by 3 bases and V by 6 bases; bases with no gene match: 8. CDR1 and CDR2 (germline): SNHLY, FYNNEI. The CDR3 runs to 15 residues.

As to this clonotype: A much larger clone lies one base from this, so it may be a read error. CDR3 loop: CSIRGQGRDTQYF. CDR3 bases: TGCAGCATCAGAGGACAGGGAAGAGATACGCAGTATTTT. The gene calls are TRBV29-1 and TRBJ2-3; 8 bases are shared with TRBD1. This CDR3 contains 13 residues. V gave up 8 bases and J gave up 5 bases; unmatched junction bases: 9. The germline V gene encodes CDR1 SQVTM and CDR2 ANQGSEA.

This clonotype appeared a few times. The rearrangement uses TRBV25-1 and TRBJ1-4; D might be TRBD1 (6 bases). Per germline, CDR1 MGHDK and CDR2 SYGVNS. V lost 5 bases, J lost 8 bases, and 18 bases lay in between. The CDR3 consists of 15 residues. This CDR3 is CASSLSRGTGEKLFF. The CDR3 DNA is TGTGCCAGCAGTCTCTCGAGGGGGACGGGGGAAAAACTGTTTTTT.

This chain uses TRBV19 with TRBJ1-5; no definite D call. The CDR3 has 14 amino acids. V shed 6 bases and J shed 7 bases, with 16 bases lying between them. In germline, CDR1 is LNHDA, CDR2 SQIVND (reference sequence). The CDR3 sequence is CASRRREVEQPQHF. Written as DNA, the CDR3 is TGTGCCAGTAGACGAAGAGAGGTAGAGCAGCCCCAGCATTTT.

The rearrangement uses TRBV13 and TRBJ2-7; 9 positions match TRBD2. CDR1 and CDR2 (germline): PRHDT, FYEKMQ (reference sequence). J was trimmed by 2 bases and V by 2 bases; bases with no gene match: 7. The CDR3 runs to 16 residues. The CDR3 spells CASSLRAGGLPYEQYF. DNA for the CDR3: TGTGCCAGCAGCTTACGTGCGGGGGGGCTCCCCTACGAGCAGTACTTC.

The chain joins TRBV11-2 to TRBJ2-5; 7 nucleotides match TRBD2. CDR1 SGHAT and CDR2 FQNNGV come from the germline V gene. Unmatched junction bases numbered 9, after V lost 0 bases and J lost 5 bases. This CDR3 has 16 amino acids. The CDR3 protein is CASSLDPPGGRETQYF. CDR3 DNA sequence: TGTGCCAGCAGCTTAGATCCTCCGGGAGGAAGGGAGACCCAGTACTTC. Using reference TRBV11-2 and TRBJ2-5 for the parts outside the CDR3, the full variable domain is EAGVAQSPRYKIIEKRQSVAFWCNPISGHATLYWYQQILGQGPKLLIQFQNNGVVDDSQLPKDRFSAERLKGVDSTLKIQPAKLEDSAVYLCASSLDPPGGRETQYFGPGTRLLVL.

Regarding this clonotype: A much larger clone lies one base from this, so it may be a read error. The chain links TRBV10-3 to TRBJ2-1, with D possibly matching TRBD2 (5 bases). Germline V lookup: CDR1 ENHRY, CDR2 SYGVKD. The CDR3 has 12 amino acids. CDR3 sequence: CTIRRGSSEQFF. The CDR3 coding sequence is TGTACCATCAGGCGAGGGTCGAGTGAGCAGTTCTTC.

The chain is built from TRBV2 and TRBJ2-7; D not certain. V dropped 3 bases and J dropped 6 bases, with 6 bases sitting between them. Germline V CDR1 and CDR2: SNHLY, FYNNEI. The CDR3 contains 11 residues. CDR3 sequence: CASSDVSEQYF. The CDR3 region has the DNA TGTGCCAGCAGTGATGTAAGCGAGCAGTACTTC.

The chain combines TRBV25-1 with TRBJ2-1, with a possible D match to TRBD1 (5 bases). V gave up 2 bases and J gave up 0 bases, with 23 bases separating them. CDR3 length equals 20 residues. Germline V gene lookup returns CDR1 MGHDK and CDR2 SYGVNS. The CDR3 DNA is TGTGCCAGCAGTGAAGCGAGGCCAGGGCAAATTCTCAGCTCCTACAATGAGCAGTTCTTC. Translated, it gives CASSEARPGQILSSYNEQFF.